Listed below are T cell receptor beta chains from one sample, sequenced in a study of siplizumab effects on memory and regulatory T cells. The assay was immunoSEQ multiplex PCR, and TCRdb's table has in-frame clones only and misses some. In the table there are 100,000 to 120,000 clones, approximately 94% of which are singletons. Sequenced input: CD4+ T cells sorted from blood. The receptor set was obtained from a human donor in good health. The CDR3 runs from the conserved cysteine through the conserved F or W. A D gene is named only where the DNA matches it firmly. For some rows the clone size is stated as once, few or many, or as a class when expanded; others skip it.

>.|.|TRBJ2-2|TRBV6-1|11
CATERRGELFF
TGTGCCACCGAAAGGCGCGGGGAGCTGTTTTTT
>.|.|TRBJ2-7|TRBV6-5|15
CASSYSFAQFYEQYF
TGTGCCAGCAGTTACTCTTTTGCGCAGTTCTACGAGCAGTACTTC
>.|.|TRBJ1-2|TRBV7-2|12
CASSLTSYGYTF
TGTGCCAGCAGCTTAACCAGTTATGGCTACACCTTC
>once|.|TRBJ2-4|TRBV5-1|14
CASSPGVAKNIQYF
TGCGCCAGCAGCCCGGGGGTAGCCAAAAACATTCAGTACTTC
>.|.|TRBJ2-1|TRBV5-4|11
CASSFLNEQFF
TGTGCCAGCAGCTTCCTGAATGAGCAGTTCTTC
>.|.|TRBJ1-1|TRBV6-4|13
CASSDSGSTAAFF
TGTGCCAGCAGTGACTCTGGCAGTACTGCAGCTTTCTTT
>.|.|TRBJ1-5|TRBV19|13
CASSRGVNQPQHF
TGTGCCAGTAGTAGGGGGGTGAATCAGCCCCAGCATTTT
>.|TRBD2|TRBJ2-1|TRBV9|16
CASSVEDSGGPGEQFF
TGTGCCAGCAGCGTAGAGGATAGCGGGGGGCCGGGAGAGCAGTTCTTC
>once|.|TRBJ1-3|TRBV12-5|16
CASGLTQHFSGNTIYF
TGTGCTAGTGGTTTGACACAGCACTTCTCTGGAAACACCATATATTTT
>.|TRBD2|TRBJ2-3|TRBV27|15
CASRGTRGSTDTQYF
TGTGCCAGCCGCGGGACTAGGGGTAGCACAGATACGCAGTATTTT
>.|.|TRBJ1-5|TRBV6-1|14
CASSEAPGAEPQHF
TGTGCCAGCAGTGAGGCTCCGGGGGCGGAACCCCAGCATTTT
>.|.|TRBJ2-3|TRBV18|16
CASSPPGGRGKNTQYF
TGTGCCAGCTCACCACCTGGGGGTCGTGGTAAAAATACGCAGTATTTT
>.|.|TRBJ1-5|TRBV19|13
CASSITSNQPQHF
TGTGCCAGTAGTATCACTAGCAATCAGCCCCAGCATTTT
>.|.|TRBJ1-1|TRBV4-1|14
CASSRGPGVTEAFF
TGCGCCAGCAGCCGAGGACCGGGAGTCACTGAAGCTTTCTTT
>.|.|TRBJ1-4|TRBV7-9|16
CASSLGLGLVNEKLFF
TGTGCCAGCAGCTTAGGTCTTGGACTGGTTAATGAAAAACTGTTTTTT
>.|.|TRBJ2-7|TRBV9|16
CASSPASSSSAYEQYF
TGTGCCAGCAGCCCTGCGAGTAGCTCTTCCGCCTACGAGCAGTACTTC
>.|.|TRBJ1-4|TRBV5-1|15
CASSRDSATNEKLFF
TGCGCCAGCAGCCGTGACAGTGCAACTAATGAAAAACTGTTTTTT
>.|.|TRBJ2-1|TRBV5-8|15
CASSLLGGDYNEQFF
TGTGCCAGCAGCTTGTTGGGGGGCGACTACAATGAGCAGTTCTTC
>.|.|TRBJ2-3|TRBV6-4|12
CASREGSDTQYF
TGTGCCAGCAGAGAGGGGTCAGATACGCAGTATTTT
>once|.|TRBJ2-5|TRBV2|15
CASSSGAGGGETQYF
TGTGCCAGCAGTTCAGGGGCTGGAGGTGGGGAGACCCAGTACTTC
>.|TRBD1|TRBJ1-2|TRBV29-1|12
CSVSDRVYGYTF
TGCAGCGTTTCCGACAGGGTCTATGGCTACACCTTC
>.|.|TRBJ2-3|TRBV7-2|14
CASSLHGSTDTQYF
TGTGCCAGCAGCTTACACGGGAGCACAGATACGCAGTATTTT
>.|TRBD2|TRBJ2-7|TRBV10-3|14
CATNLAGETYEQYF
TGTGCCACAAACCTAGCGGGAGAAACCTACGAGCAGTACTTC
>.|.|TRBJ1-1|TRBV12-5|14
CASGYQGWNTEAFF
TGTGCTAGTGGTTATCAGGGGTGGAACACTGAAGCTTTCTTT